The 19 T cell receptor beta chains given below trace back to one sample, sequenced in a study of shared clonotypes between healthy human individuals. Using immunoSEQ multiplex PCR, the repertoire was profiled, and TCRdb retains in-frame clones only, with some absent. The sample records about 470,000 clones, about 76% being singletons. The material sequenced was PBMCs. Receptors originate from a woman aged 40 to 50 in good health. Some clones in this sample may be carry-over from other donors' samples.

V gene TRBV9 combines with J gene TRBJ2-7; TRBD2 is a possible D gene (5 bases). With 0 bases removed from V and 7 bases from J, the gap between germline ends came to 17 bases. The CDR3 totals 15 residues. CDR1 is SGDLS, CDR2 YYNGEE, per germline. CDR3 protein: CASSVVPDPTGEQYF. In DNA form, the CDR3 reads TGTGCCAGCAGCGTAGTGCCAGACCCGACGGGGGAGCAGTACTTC.

This chain joins TRBV4-2 and TRBJ2-7; the D is unclear. CDR1 and CDR2 from the germline V gene are LGHNA and YNFKEQ. The CDR3 has 13 residues. V lost 0 bases, J lost 7 bases, and 10 bases lay in between. The DNA for the CDR3 is TGTGCCAGCAGCCAAGAGGTAGCTCGGGAGCAGTACTTC. Amino acids: CASSQEVAREQYF.

The chain uses TRBV5-1 and TRBJ2-1; D is possibly TRBD1 or TRBD2 (5 bases each). Germline assignment: CDR1 SGHRS and CDR2 YFSETQ. The V and J ends lost 4 bases and 9 bases respectively, with 26 bases between them. This CDR3 is 17 amino acids long. The CDR3 DNA reads as TGCGCCAGCAGCCCGGACCCTAGGCAGAGGGGCGTAAGTGAGCAGTTCTTC. This codes for CASSPDPRQRGVSEQFF.

This chain connects TRBV13 to TRBJ2-7, with 9 bases that match TRBD1. The germline gives CDR1 PRHDT, CDR2 FYEKMQ (reference sequence). Losses at the gene ends were 5 bases for V and 9 bases for J; bases not matched to a gene: 14. The CDR3 contains 15 residues. The CDR3 bases are TGTGCCAGCAGCCCCAAGACAGGGGGTGTCTATGGGCAGTACTTC. This sequence encodes CASSPKTGGVYGQYF. The complete variable domain, with remaining parts taken from reference TRBV13 and TRBJ2-7, reads AAGVIQSPRHLIKEKRETATLKCYPIPRHDTVYWYQQGPGQDPQFLISFYEKMQSDKGSIPDRFSAQQFSDYHSELNMSSLELGDSALYFCASSPKTGGVYGQYFGPGTRLTVT.

This chain connects TRBV30 to TRBJ2-3; possible D gene TRBD2, 7 bases. V lost 2 bases and J 14 bases, leaving 23 bases between the germline ends. The CDR3 totals 14 residues. The V gene's germline CDR1 is GTSNPN and CDR2 SVGIG (reference sequence). CDR3 protein: CAWSLGGGRNRRYF. The CDR3 DNA reads as TGTGCCTGGAGTTTAGGGGGGGGCCGGAATCGTAGGTATTTT.

This clone was found a few times. The rearrangement uses TRBV6-5 and TRBJ2-1; 9 bases align to TRBD2. V shed 4 bases and J 2 bases; nucleotides not matched to a gene: 3. This CDR3 spans 15 amino acids. From germline, CDR1 is MNHEY and CDR2 SVGAGI. For the CDR3, the DNA is TGTGCCAGCAGTTTAAGACTAGCGGCCTACAATGAGCAGTTCTTC. This translates into CASSLRLAAYNEQFF.

This rearrangement joins TRBV29-1 to TRBJ2-1, with TRBD2 identical over 13 bases. V lost 7 bases to trimming and J lost 7 bases; unmatched junction nucleotides: 4. Germline CDR1 and CDR2: SQVTM and ANQGSEA. The CDR3 sequence is 13 residues long. The CDR3 DNA sequence: TGCAGCGGGCAACTAGCGGGAGGGAATGAGCAGTTCTTC. Its translation is CSGQLAGGNEQFF.

In this sample, this clone turned up many times. The chain combines TRBV9 with TRBJ1-2; D possibly corresponds to TRBD1 (5 bases). The V gene lost 0 bases and the J gene lost 5 bases, with 17 bases spanning the gap. Germline V lookup: CDR1 SGDLS, CDR2 YYNGEE. There are 16 residues in the CDR3. In DNA, the CDR3 is TGTGCCAGCAGCGTAGGATCAGGGTTCGAAGGGTATGGCTACACCTTC. Residues: CASSVGSGFEGYGYTF.

The CDR3 region has the DNA TGTGCCAGCAGTTACAGAGACAGGGGGAACACTGAAGCTTTCTTT. The encoded protein is CASSYRDRGNTEAFF. The chain links TRBV6-5 to TRBJ1-1, with TRBD1 matching over 8 bases. CDR1 is MNHEY and CDR2 is SVGAGI in the germline V gene. The CDR3 contains 15 residues. J lost 1 base, V lost 2 bases, and 3 bases had no gene match.

The chain couples TRBV11-2 to TRBJ2-7; D possibly uses TRBD1 or TRBD2 (6 bases each). CDR3 length: 14 residues. Per germline, CDR1 SGHAT and CDR2 FQNNGV. Trimming left V 1 base short and J 3 bases short, with 10 bases between. CDR3 region: CASSLAGARYEQYF. DNA of the CDR3: TGTGCCAGCAGCTTAGCGGGGGCTCGCTACGAGCAGTACTTC.

The chain combines TRBV5-4 with TRBJ2-7; D is uncertain. Looked up from germline, CDR1 is SGHNT and CDR2 is YYREEE (reference sequence). V was pared by 4 bases and J by 3 bases, with 14 bases between. The CDR3 totals 14 residues. The chain's CDR3 is CASSPRNGYYEQYF. CDR3 DNA: TGTGCCAGCAGCCCCCGTAACGGATACTACGAGCAGTACTTC.

J is TRBJ2-2 and V is TRBV9; tentative D call: TRBD1 (5 bases). Per the germline V gene, CDR1 is SGDLS and CDR2 is YYNGEE. The ends were cut back, 0 bases at V and 4 bases at J, with 19 bases in the middle. This CDR3 has 18 residues. The CDR3 DNA sequence: TGTGCCAGCAGCGTAGGGGTCGACGTGACAGACTTCACCGGGGAGCTGTTTTTT. Translated, it gives CASSVGVDVTDFTGELFF.

The V call is TRBV5-4, the J call TRBJ2-3; 12 bases agree with TRBD2. V shed 3 bases, J shed 2 bases, and the junction held 4 bases outside the gene matches. This CDR3 comprises 16 residues. Germline V CDR1 and CDR2: SGHNT, YYREEE (reference sequence). Here the CDR3 DNA reads TGTGCCAGCAGCTCCGGACTAGCGGGAAACACAGATACGCAGTATTTT. It yields the protein CASSSGLAGNTDTQYF.

The chain is built from TRBV10-3 and TRBJ1-2, with D possibly matching TRBD1 (6 bases). CDR1 ENHRY and CDR2 SYGVKD come from the germline V gene. The CDR3 extends over 17 amino acids. V was pared by 3 bases and J by 5 bases, with 22 bases between. Here the CDR3 reads CAISDTPTGKGEYGYTF. The CDR3 region has the DNA TGTGCCATCAGTGATACACCTACAGGGAAAGGGGAGTATGGCTACACCTTC.

Only a few counts were recorded for this clone. Other DNA sequences in the same sample also yield this CDR3. The chain links TRBV7-9 to TRBJ1-1; tentatively, D is TRBD1 (5 bases). CDR3 length: 11 amino acids. Germline lookup yields CDR1 SEHNR and CDR2 FQNEAQ (reference sequence). The ends were cut back, 9 bases at V and 2 bases at J, with 7 bases in the middle. In DNA, the CDR3 is TGTGCCAGTCAGGGTAACACTGAAGCTTTCTTT. Translating gives CASQGNTEAFF. Supplemented by reference TRBV7-9 and TRBJ1-1, the full variable domain reads DTGVSQNPRHKITKRGQNVTFRCDPISEHNRLYWYRQTLGQGPEFLTYFQNEAQLEKSRLLSDRFSAERPKGSFSTLEIQRTEQGDSAMYLCASQGNTEAFFGQGTRLTVV.

The sample holds a few counts of this clone. The J gene is TRBJ2-1, the V gene TRBV28; 9 bases map to TRBD2. The CDR3 runs to 15 residues. V lost 5 bases, J lost 2 bases, and 4 bases stayed unmatched. The germline CDR1 and CDR2 sequences are MDHEN and SYDVKM. Here the CDR3 DNA reads TGTGCCAGCAGTATAGCGGGAGAACCCTACAATGAGCAGTTCTTC. Its protein is CASSIAGEPYNEQFF.

The rearrangement uses TRBV11-2 and TRBJ2-7; D perhaps matches TRBD2 (5 bases). Trimming cost V 0 bases and J 9 bases, with 9 bases left between them. This CDR3 spans 12 amino acids. In germline, CDR1 is SGHAT, CDR2 FQNNGV. The CDR3 loop reads CASSLDLGRQYF. The CDR3 DNA sequence: TGTGCCAGCAGCTTAGACTTGGGGAGGCAGTACTTC. The full variable domain, with the rest looked up from reference TRBV11-2 and TRBJ2-7, is EAGVAQSPRYKIIEKRQSVAFWCNPISGHATLYWYQQILGQGPKLLIQFQNNGVVDDSQLPKDRFSAERLKGVDSTLKIQPAKLEDSAVYLCASSLDLGRQYFGPGTRLTVT.

The V gene is TRBV20-1, the J gene TRBJ2-7; D is possibly TRBD2 (5 bases). V was clipped by 3 bases and J by 7 bases, with 10 bases between them. The CDR3 has 11 residues. The germline gives CDR1 DFQATT, CDR2 SNEGSKA (reference sequence). The CDR3 loop is CSASTVAEQYF. The CDR3 DNA is TGCAGTGCTAGTACAGTAGCGGAGCAGTACTTC.

The table lists this clone with many counts. V is TRBV15 and J is TRBJ2-1, with 11 positions matching TRBD2. With V trimmed by 5 bases and J by 0 bases, 0 bases remained unmatched. Germline assignment: CDR1 LNHNV and CDR2 YYDKDF (reference sequence). The CDR3 is made up of 15 amino acids. The CDR3 nucleotides read TGTGCCACCAGCGGGACTAGCGGCTCCTACAATGAGCAGTTCTTC. This codes for CATSGTSGSYNEQFF.